The sequence of this T cell receptor beta chain was determined in a study of PD-1 blockade in classical Hodgkin lymphoma. Method: immunoSEQ multiplex PCR; TCRdb's copy keeps in-frame clones and lacks some. The data hold about 21,000 clones, with around 79% observed a single time. Time point here: cycle 4 day 1 (C4D1), after 5 to 7 weeks of nivolumab. Exposure to brentuximab vedotin varied, and each patient had relapsed following autologous stem cell transplantation. Trimming shortened V by 2 bases and J by 9 bases, and 13 bases separated the two germline ends. Germline lookup yields CDR1 MNHNS and CDR2 SASEGT. The CDR3 has 13 residues.

This specimen consisted of peripheral blood mononuclear cells (PBMCs), obtained before the fourth cycle of nivolumab. This chain links TRBV6-1 with TRBJ1-1, with D possibly TRBD1 on 5 matching bases. The receptor was derived from a human donor with classical Hodgkin lymphoma. The chain's CDR3 is CASSEKQGVKAFF. The CDR3 region has the DNA TGTGCCAGCAGTGAAAAGCAAGGGGTGAAAGCTTTCTTT.